The entry that follows covers one T cell receptor beta chain sequence. The sample holds other DNA sequences that translate to the same CDR3. J lost 3 bases, V lost 6 bases, and 6 bases had no gene match. The CDR3 sequence is 15 residues long. CDR1 and CDR2 (germline): MDHEN, SYDVKM. The data belong to a study of shared clonotypes between healthy human individuals. This table comes from immunoSEQ multiplex PCR, and its TCRdb copy is limited to in-frame clones, with some not included. The sample lists about 120,000 clones, about 71% seen once, with about 22% in the top ten. Nashville, Tennessee was home to all donors, each a Caucasian adult.

The V gene is TRBV28, the J gene TRBJ2-7, with 12 bases fitting TRBD2. The TCR sequence derives from a woman aged 30 to 39 in good health. Sample: memory CD8+ T cells sorted from blood. Subset defined: CD45RO+ cells pooled with CCR7-negative TemRA cells. CDR3 DNA sequence: TGTGCCAGCAGCATCAGGACTAGCGGGATCTACGAGCAGTACTTC. This gives the protein CASSIRTSGIYEQYF.